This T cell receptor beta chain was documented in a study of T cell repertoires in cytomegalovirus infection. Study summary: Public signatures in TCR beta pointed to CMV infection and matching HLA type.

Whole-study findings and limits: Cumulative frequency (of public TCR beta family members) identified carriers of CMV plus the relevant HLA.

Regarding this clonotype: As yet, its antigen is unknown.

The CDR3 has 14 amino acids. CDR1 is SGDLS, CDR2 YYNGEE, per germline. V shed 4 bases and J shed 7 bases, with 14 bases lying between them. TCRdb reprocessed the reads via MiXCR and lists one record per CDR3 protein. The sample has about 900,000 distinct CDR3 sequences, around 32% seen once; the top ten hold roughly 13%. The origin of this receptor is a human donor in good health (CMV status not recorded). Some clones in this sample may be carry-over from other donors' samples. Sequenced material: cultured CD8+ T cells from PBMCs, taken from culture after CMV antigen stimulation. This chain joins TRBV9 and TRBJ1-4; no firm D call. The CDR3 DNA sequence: TGTGCCAGCAGCCTCGCCGAGTGGGGTGAAAAACTGTTTTTT. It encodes CASSLAEWGEKLFF.